A selection of T cell receptor beta chains follows, all from one sample in a study of blood T cell repertoires in COVID-19. The data were produced by immunoSEQ multiplex PCR, yet TCRdb's version contains in-frame clones alone and is incomplete. The sample contains 120,000 or so clones, 85% of which appear only once. The sample was peripheral blood. These receptors were taken from a woman of 80 years or more with acute or convalescent COVID-19. CDR3s include the opening cysteine and the closing phenylalanine or tryptophan. A D gene is named only where the DNA matches it firmly. Clone size appears in some rows only: once, few, many, or a class for an expanded clone.

length: 14
V: TRBV21-1
D: -
J: TRBJ1-4
size: -
DNA: TGTGCCAGCAGCAAAGGGGGGCTCGCTGAAAAACTGTTTTTT
CDR3: CASSKGGLAEKLFF

length: 14
V: TRBV28
D: TRBD1
J: TRBJ1-2
size: -
DNA: TGTGCCAGCAGTTTAAGACAGGGGGCTAGGGGCTACACCTTC
CDR3: CASSLRQGARGYTF

length: 16
V: TRBV7-3
D: -
J: TRBJ2-1
size: -
DNA: TGTGCCAGCAGCCCGACGGGGTCAAGCTCCTACAATGAGCAGTTCTTC
CDR3: CASSPTGSSSYNEQFF

length: 14
V: TRBV6-5
D: -
J: TRBJ1-4
size: -
DNA: TGTGCCAGCAGACCAGGGTTATCGAGGGAAAAACTGTTTTTT
CDR3: CASRPGLSREKLFF

length: 14
V: TRBV2
D: -
J: TRBJ1-2
size: once
DNA: TGTGCCAGCAGTGGTACGACAGCAGGTTATGGCTACACCTTC
CDR3: CASSGTTAGYGYTF

length: 14
V: TRBV6-6
D: -
J: TRBJ1-3
size: -
DNA: TGTGCCAGCAGTTACGCGGTTTCTGGAAACACCATATATTTT
CDR3: CASSYAVSGNTIYF

length: 20
V: TRBV19
D: -
J: TRBJ2-6
size: -
DNA: TGTGCCAGTAGTATAGATCTAATCCCAGGGTTCTACCCTGGGGCCAACGTCCTGACTTTC
CDR3: CASSIDLIPGFYPGANVLTF

length: 14
V: TRBV7-3
D: -
J: TRBJ1-2
size: few
DNA: TGTGCCAGCAGCTTAGGATCAGGGAATGAGGGCTACACCTTC
CDR3: CASSLGSGNEGYTF

length: 16
V: TRBV9
D: -
J: TRBJ2-1
size: few
DNA: TGTGCCAGCAGCGTAGGGGGTAGCGGCTCCTACAATGAGCAGTTCTTC
CDR3: CASSVGGSGSYNEQFF

length: 20
V: TRBV5-1
D: -
J: TRBJ1-4
size: once
DNA: TGCGCCAGCAGCTCACAAAGCCTGGTCCGAACGACAACAACTAATGAAAAACTGTTTTTT
CDR3: CASSSQSLVRTTTTNEKLFF

length: 15
V: TRBV10-2
D: -
J: TRBJ2-6
size: few
DNA: TGCGCCAGCAGTGAGAACTCCCCTGGTGCCAACGTCCTGACTTTC
CDR3: CASSENSPGANVLTF

length: 16
V: TRBV18
D: TRBD1
J: TRBJ1-2
size: few
DNA: TGTGCCAGCTCACAAGGGACAGGCAACGGGAACTATGGCTACACCTTC
CDR3: CASSQGTGNGNYGYTF

length: 13
V: TRBV5-1
D: -
J: TRBJ1-2
size: -
DNA: TGCGCCAGCAGCCTATCACAGGGCCATGGCTACACCTTC
CDR3: CASSLSQGHGYTF

length: 11
V: TRBV19
D: TRBD1
J: TRBJ1-1
size: -
DNA: TGTGCCAGTAGTACCAGGGGGCGGGCTTTCTTT
CDR3: CASSTRGRAFF

length: 16
V: TRBV7-2
D: TRBD2
J: TRBJ2-1
size: -
DNA: TGTGCCAGCAGCTCGAAGCGGGGGGCGATATACAATGAGCAGTTCTTC
CDR3: CASSSKRGAIYNEQFF

length: 14
V: TRBV3-1/TRBV3-2
D: TRBD1
J: TRBJ2-7
size: -
DNA: TGTGCCAGCAGCCTAGGGACAGGGCCTCGGGAGCAGTACTTC
CDR3: CASSLGTGPREQYF

length: 12
V: TRBV7-2
D: -
J: TRBJ2-1
size: -
DNA: TGTGCCAGCAGCTCCCAGGGTAATGAGCAGTTCTTC
CDR3: CASSSQGNEQFF

length: 20
V: TRBV2
D: TRBD1
J: TRBJ2-1
size: once
DNA: TGTGCCAGCACATGGGTCCACGGGACAGGGAAATACAGGGCCTACAATGAGCAGTTCTTC
CDR3: CASTWVHGTGKYRAYNEQFF

length: 15
V: TRBV18
D: TRBD2
J: TRBJ2-1
size: -
DNA: TGTGCCAGCTCACCGGGGCTAGCGGGAAACAATGAGCAGTTCTTC
CDR3: CASSPGLAGNNEQFF